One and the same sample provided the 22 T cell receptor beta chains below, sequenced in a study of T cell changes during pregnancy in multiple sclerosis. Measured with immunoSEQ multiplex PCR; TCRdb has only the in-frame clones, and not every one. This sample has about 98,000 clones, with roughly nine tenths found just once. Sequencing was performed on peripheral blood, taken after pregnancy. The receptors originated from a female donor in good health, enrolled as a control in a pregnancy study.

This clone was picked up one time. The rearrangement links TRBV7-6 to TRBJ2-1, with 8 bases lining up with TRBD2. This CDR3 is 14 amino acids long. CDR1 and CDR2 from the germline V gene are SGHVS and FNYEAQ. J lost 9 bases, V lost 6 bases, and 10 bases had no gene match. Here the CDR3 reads CASRTAAGGGEQFF. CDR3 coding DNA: TGTGCCAGCAGGACAGCGGCGGGGGGAGGTGAGCAGTTCTTC.

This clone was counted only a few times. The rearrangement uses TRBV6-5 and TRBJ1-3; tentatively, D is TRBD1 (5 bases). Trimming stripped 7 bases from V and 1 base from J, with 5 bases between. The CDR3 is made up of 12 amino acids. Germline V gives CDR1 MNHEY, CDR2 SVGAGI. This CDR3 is CASTGSGNTIYF. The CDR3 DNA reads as TGTGCCAGCACAGGGTCTGGAAACACCATATATTTT.

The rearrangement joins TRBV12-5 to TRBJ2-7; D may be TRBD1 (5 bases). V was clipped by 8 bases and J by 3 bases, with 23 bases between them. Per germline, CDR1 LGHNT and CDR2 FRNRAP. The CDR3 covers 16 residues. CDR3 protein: CASTDQLSRQFYEQYF. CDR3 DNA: TGTGCTAGTACCGATCAGCTGTCTCGACAGTTCTACGAGCAGTACTTC.

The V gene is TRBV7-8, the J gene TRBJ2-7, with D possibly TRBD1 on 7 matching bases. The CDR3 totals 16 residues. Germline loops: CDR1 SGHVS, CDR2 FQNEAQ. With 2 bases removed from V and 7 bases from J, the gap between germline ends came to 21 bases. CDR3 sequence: CASSLQGGTVYGEQYF. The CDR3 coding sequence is TGTGCCAGCAGCTTACAAGGAGGGACAGTGTACGGAGAGCAGTACTTC. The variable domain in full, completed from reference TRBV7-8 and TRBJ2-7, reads GAGVSQSPRYKVAKRGQDVALRCDPISGHVSLFWYQQALGQGPEFLTYFQNEAQLDKSGLPSDRFFAERPEGSVSTLKIQRTQQEDSAVYLCASSLQGGTVYGEQYFGPGTRLTVT.

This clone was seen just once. Here the CDR3 DNA reads TGCGCCAGCACCCCGGGACTTAGCAATGAGCAGTTCTTC. Its translation is CASTPGLSNEQFF. The J gene is TRBJ2-1, the V gene TRBV10-1, with D maybe TRBD2 (6 bases). The germline V gene has CDR1 WNHNN and CDR2 SYGVQD (reference sequence). The CDR3 sequence is 13 residues long. Deletions cut 7 bases from V and 6 bases from J, with 13 bases between.

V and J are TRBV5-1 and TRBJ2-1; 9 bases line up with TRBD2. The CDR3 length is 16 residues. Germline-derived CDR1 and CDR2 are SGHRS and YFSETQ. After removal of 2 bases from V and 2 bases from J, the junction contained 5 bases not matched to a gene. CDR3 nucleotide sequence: TGCGCCAGCAGCTTATCGACTAGCGGAACCTACAATGAGCAGTTCTTC. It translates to CASSLSTSGTYNEQFF.

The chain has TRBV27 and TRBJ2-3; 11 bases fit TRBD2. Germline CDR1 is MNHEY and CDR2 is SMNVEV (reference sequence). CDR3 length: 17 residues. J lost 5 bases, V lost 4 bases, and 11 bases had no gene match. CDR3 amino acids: CASSSSRSGGAGDTQYF. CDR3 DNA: TGTGCCAGCAGTTCGTCCCGTAGCGGGGGGGCGGGAGATACGCAGTATTTT.

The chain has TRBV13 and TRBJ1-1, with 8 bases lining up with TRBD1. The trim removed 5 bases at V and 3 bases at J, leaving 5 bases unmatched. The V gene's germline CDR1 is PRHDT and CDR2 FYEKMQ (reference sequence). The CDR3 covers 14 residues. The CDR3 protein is CASSAQGAYTEAFF. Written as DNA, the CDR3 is TGTGCCAGCAGCGCTCAGGGGGCTTACACTGAAGCTTTCTTT.

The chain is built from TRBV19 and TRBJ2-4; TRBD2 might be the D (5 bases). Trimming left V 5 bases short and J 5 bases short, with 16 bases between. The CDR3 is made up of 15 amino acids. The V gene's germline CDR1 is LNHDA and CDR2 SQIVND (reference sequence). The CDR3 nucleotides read TGTGCCAGTAGTCCCCTCATGGGGAGTGAAAACATTCAGTACTTC. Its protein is CASSPLMGSENIQYF.

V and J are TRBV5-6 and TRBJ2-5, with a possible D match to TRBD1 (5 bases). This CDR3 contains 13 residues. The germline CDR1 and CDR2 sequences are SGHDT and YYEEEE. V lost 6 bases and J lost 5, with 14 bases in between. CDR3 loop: CASKTGTPETQYF. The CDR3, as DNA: TGTGCCAGCAAAACAGGTACCCCCGAGACCCAGTACTTC.

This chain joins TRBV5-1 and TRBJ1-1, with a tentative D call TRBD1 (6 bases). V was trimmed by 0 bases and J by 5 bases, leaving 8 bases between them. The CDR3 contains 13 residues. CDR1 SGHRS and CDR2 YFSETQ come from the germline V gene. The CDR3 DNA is TGCGCCAGCAGCTTGGCAGGGGCAACTGAAGCTTTCTTT. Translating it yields CASSLAGATEAFF.

In nucleotides, the CDR3 is TGTGCCAGCAGTTTAAGGGACACTCTAAAATCTGGGCACACTGAAGCTTTCTTT. Protein product: CASSLRDTLKSGHTEAFF. The chain combines TRBV28 with TRBJ1-1, with D tentatively TRBD1 (6 bases). Germline V gene sequence: CDR1 MDHEN, CDR2 SYDVKM. The CDR3 is 18 amino acids. V lost 2 bases to trimming and J lost 3 bases, with 22 bases between them.

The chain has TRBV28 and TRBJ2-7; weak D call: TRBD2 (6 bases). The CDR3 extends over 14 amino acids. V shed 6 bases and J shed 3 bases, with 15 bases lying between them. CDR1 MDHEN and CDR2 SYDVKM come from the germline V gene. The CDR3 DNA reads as TGTGCCAGCAGGCCGTCGGGGGAAAACTACGAGCAGTACTTC. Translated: CASRPSGENYEQYF.

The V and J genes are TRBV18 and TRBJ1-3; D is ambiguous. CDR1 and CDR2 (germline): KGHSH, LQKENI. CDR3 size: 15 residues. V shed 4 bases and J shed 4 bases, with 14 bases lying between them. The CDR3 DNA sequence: TGTGCCAGCTCACGTACGGAGGGTCCGGGAAACACCATATATTTT. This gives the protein CASSRTEGPGNTIYF.

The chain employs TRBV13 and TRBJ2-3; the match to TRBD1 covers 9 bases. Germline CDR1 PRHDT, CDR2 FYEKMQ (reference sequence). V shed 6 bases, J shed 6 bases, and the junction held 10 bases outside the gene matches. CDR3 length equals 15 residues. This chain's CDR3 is CASRSTGQGVDTQYF. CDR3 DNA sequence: TGTGCCAGCAGGTCCACGGGACAGGGAGTGGATACGCAGTATTTT.

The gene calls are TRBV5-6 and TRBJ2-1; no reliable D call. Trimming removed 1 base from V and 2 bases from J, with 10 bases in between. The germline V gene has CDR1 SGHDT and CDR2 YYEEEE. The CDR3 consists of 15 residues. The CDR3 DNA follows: TGTGCCAGCAGCTTGACCTCGGGTACCTACAATGAGCAGTTCTTC. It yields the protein CASSLTSGTYNEQFF.

The CDR3 spells CASSDGAVLPAEAFF. CDR3 nucleotides: TGTGCCAGCAGTGATGGGGCCGTCCTCCCCGCTGAAGCTTTCTTT. V and J are TRBV2 and TRBJ1-1; TRBD1 is a possible D gene (5 bases). The CDR3 consists of 15 residues. Germline loops: CDR1 SNHLY, CDR2 FYNNEI. The germline V and J ends were trimmed by 3 bases and 6 bases, with 17 bases remaining between them. Combining the CDR3 with reference TRBV2 and TRBJ1-1 gives the whole variable domain EPEVTQTPSHQVTQMGQEVILRCVPISNHLYFYWYRQILGQKVEFLVSFYNNEISEKSEIFDDQFSVERPDGSNFTLKIRSTKLEDSAMYFCASSDGAVLPAEAFFGQGTRLTVV.

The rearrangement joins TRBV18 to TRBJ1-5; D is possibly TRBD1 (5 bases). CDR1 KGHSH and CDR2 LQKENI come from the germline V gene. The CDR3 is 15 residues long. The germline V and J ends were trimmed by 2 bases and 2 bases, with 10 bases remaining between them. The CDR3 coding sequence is TGTGCCAGCTCACCAGCCGGGGGTGGCAATCAGCCCCAGCATTTT. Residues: CASSPAGGGNQPQHF.

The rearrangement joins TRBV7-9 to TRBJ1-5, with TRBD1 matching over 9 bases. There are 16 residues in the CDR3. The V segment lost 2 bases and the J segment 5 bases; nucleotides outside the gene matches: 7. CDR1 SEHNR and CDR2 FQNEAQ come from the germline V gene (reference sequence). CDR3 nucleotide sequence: TGTGCCAGCAGCTTAACCGGGACAGGGCTCTATCAGCCCCAGCATTTT. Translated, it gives CASSLTGTGLYQPQHF.

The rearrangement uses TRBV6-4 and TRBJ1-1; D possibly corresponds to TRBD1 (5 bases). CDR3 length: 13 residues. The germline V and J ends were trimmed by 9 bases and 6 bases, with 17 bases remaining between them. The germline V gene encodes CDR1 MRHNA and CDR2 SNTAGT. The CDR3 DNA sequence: TGTGCCAGATTGCGGCCGGAGGGACCTGAAGCTTTCTTT. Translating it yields CARLRPEGPEAFF.

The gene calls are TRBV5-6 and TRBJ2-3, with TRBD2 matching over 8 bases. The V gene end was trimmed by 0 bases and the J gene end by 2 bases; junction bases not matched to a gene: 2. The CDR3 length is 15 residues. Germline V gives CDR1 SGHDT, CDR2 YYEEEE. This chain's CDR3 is CASSLAGGVTDTQYF. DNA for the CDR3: TGTGCCAGCAGCTTGGCGGGAGGGGTCACAGATACGCAGTATTTT.

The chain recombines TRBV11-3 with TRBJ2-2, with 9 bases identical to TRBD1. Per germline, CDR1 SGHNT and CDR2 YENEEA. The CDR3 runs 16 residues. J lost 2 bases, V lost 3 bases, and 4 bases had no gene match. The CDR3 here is CASSFLGQGNTGELFF. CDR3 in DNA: TGTGCCAGCAGCTTTTTGGGACAGGGTAACACCGGGGAGCTGTTTTTT.